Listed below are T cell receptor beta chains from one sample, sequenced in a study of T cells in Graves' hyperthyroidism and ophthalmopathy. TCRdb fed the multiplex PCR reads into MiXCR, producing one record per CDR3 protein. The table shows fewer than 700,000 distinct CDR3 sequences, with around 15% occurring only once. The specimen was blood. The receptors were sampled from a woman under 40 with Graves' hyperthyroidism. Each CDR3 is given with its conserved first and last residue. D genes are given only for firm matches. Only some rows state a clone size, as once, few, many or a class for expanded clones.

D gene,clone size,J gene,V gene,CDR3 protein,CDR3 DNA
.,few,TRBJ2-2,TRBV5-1,CASNAGMVTGELFF,TGCGCCAGCAATGCGGGGATGGTCACCGGGGAGCTGTTTTTT
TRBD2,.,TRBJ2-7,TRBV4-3,CASSQDFRTREGYEQYF,TGCGCCAGCAGCCAAGATTTCAGGACTAGAGAAGGGTACGAGCAGTACTTC
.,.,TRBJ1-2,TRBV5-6,CASSSGRQGEYDGYTF,TGTGCCAGCAGCTCCGGAAGGCAGGGTGAATACGATGGCTACACCTTC
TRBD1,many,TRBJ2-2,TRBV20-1,CSAVRTGGTGELFF,TGCAGTGCTGTACGGACAGGGGGCACCGGGGAGCTGTTTTTT
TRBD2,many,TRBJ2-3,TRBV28,CASSLGTSSTDTQYF,TGTGCCAGCAGCCTAGGGACTAGTAGTACAGATACGCAGTATTTT
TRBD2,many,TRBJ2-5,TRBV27,CASSHGTTTEETQYF,TGTGCCAGCTCTCACGGGACTACCACGGAGGAGACCCAGTACTTC
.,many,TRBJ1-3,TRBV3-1,CASSQSRTLSGNTIYF,TGTGCCAGCAGCCAAAGCAGGACGCTCTCTGGAAACACCATATATTTT
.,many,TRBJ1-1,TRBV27,CASSLEGKNTEAFF,TGTGCCAGCAGTTTAGAGGGGAAGAACACTGAAGCTTTCTTT
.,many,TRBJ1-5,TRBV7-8,CASSFGDSNQPQHF,TGTGCCAGCAGCTTCGGAGATAGCAATCAGCCCCAGCATTTT
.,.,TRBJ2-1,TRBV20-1,CSARDWRNEQFF,TGCAGTGCTAGAGATTGGCGGAATGAGCAGTTCTTC
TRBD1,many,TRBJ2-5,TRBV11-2,CASSGHRGRETQYF,TGTGCCAGCAGCGGCCACAGGGGGCGAGAGACCCAGTACTTC
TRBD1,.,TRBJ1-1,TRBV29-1,CSVPGQGRAEAFF,TGCAGCGTTCCGGGACAGGGGAGGGCTGAAGCTTTCTTT
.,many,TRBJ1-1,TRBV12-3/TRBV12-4,CASSLDFTEAFF,TGTGCCAGCAGTTTAGACTTTACTGAAGCTTTCTTT
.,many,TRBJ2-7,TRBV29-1,CSVERTDSYEQYF,TGCAGCGTTGAGCGGACAGACTCCTACGAGCAGTACTTC
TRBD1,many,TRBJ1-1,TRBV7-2,CASSSIGQAGTEAFF,TGTGCCAGCAGCTCTATCGGACAGGCGGGGACTGAAGCTTTCTTT
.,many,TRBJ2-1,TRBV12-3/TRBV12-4,CASSLGRISEQFF,TGTGCCAGCAGTTTAGGGCGTATCAGTGAGCAGTTCTTC
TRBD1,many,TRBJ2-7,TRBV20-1,CSARDTGATYEQYF,TGCAGTGCTAGAGACACAGGGGCCACCTACGAGCAGTACTTC
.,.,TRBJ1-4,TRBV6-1,CASRAHRAPNEKLFF,TGTGCCAGCAGGGCCCACAGGGCTCCTAATGAAAAACTGTTTTTT
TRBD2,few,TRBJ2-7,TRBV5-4,CASSQRGGSYEQYF,TGTGCCAGCAGCCAGCGGGGAGGGTCCTACGAGCAGTACTTC
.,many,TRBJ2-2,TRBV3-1,CASSQGSQGSPGELFF,TGTGCCAGCAGCCAAGGGAGCCAGGGGAGTCCCGGGGAGCTGTTTTTT
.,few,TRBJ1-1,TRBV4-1,CASSQVLRRMNTEAFF,TGCGCCAGCAGCCAAGTTTTGAGGAGAATGAACACTGAAGCTTTCTTT
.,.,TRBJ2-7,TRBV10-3,CAISDSGRPEVSYEQYF,TGTGCCATCAGTGATAGTGGGCGCCCTGAGGTATCCTACGAGCAGTACTTC
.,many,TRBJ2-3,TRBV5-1,CASTYEVTDTQYF,TGCGCCAGCACCTACGAAGTCACAGATACGCAGTATTTT